The 10 T cell receptor beta chains presented below share a single source sample, sequenced in a study of CD8 T cells in Susac syndrome. Roughly 0.45 to 1 ug RNA was reverse transcribed with random hexamers. Using its own MiXCR run on the immunoSEQ multiplex PCR reads, TCRdb lists one record per CDR3 protein. The repertoire holds approximately 170,000 distinct CDR3 sequences, with 80% to 95% as singletons. The sample comprised CD4+ T cells from PBMCs. These receptors were taken from a human donor in good health.

This rearrangement joins TRBV20-1 to TRBJ2-5; D is unclear. Deletions cut 6 bases from V and 3 bases from J, with 5 bases between. CDR1 is DFQATT and CDR2 is SNEGSKA in the germline V gene (reference sequence). CDR3 length: 10 amino acids. The DNA of the CDR3 is TGCAGTGCCGAGAAAGAGACCCAGTACTTC. Translated: CSAEKETQYF.

V gene TRBV7-9 combines with J gene TRBJ2-5; 8 positions agree with TRBD1. CDR1 is SEHNR, CDR2 FQNEAQ, per germline (reference sequence). J lost 3 bases, V lost 7 bases, and 7 bases had no gene match. CDR3 length equals 14 residues. CDR3 region: CASTVTGGKETQYF. The CDR3 DNA is TGTGCCAGCACCGTTACAGGGGGTAAAGAGACCCAGTACTTC.

The CDR3 nucleotides read TGTGCCAGCAGCCACCCGACAGGGCAGAATTTCAGGAGCAATCAGCCCCAGCATTTT. Residues: CASSHPTGQNFRSNQPQHF. V gene TRBV6-1 combines with J gene TRBJ1-5; 7 positions agree with TRBD1. The junction had 18 bases not matched to a gene; V was cut back by 6 bases and J by 1 base. Germline CDR1 MNHNS, CDR2 SASEGT. The CDR3 consists of 19 residues.

This clonotype was found a few times. The genes are TRBV20-1 and TRBJ2-7; D is unclear. Germline V gene lookup returns CDR1 DFQATT and CDR2 SNEGSKA (reference sequence). The CDR3 is made up of 14 amino acids. The germline V and J ends were trimmed by 4 bases and 0 bases, with 13 bases remaining between them. CDR3 residues: CSAKTVAGSYEQYF. In DNA form, the CDR3 reads TGCAGTGCTAAAACAGTCGCCGGCTCCTACGAGCAGTACTTC.

This sequence joins TRBV11-2 and TRBJ2-7; D call uncertain. The CDR3 totals 12 residues. V was clipped by 1 base and J by 7 bases, with 8 bases between them. Germline V gene lookup returns CDR1 SGHAT and CDR2 FQNNGV. CDR3 DNA: TGTGCCAGCAGCTTAGTTTTCGGTGAGCAGTACTTC. Translation: CASSLVFGEQYF.

The chain is built from TRBV2 and TRBJ1-1; TRBD1 might be the D (6 bases). The CDR3 runs to 15 residues. Looked up from germline, CDR1 is SNHLY and CDR2 is FYNNEI. Trimming shortened V by 6 bases and J by 1 base, and 15 bases separated the two germline ends. CDR3 loop: CASRAGLTGNTEAFF. CDR3 in DNA: TGTGCCAGCAGGGCCGGTTTGACAGGGAACACTGAAGCTTTCTTT.

The rearrangement uses TRBV2 and TRBJ1-5; D is ambiguous. CDR1 is SNHLY, CDR2 FYNNEI, per germline. Trimming shortened V by 4 bases and J by 3 bases, and 7 bases separated the two germline ends. The CDR3 has 13 residues. In DNA, the CDR3 is TGTGCCAGCAGTGTAGATCTCAATCAGCCCCAGCATTTT. Translating it yields CASSVDLNQPQHF.

Here the CDR3 reads CASSGATIYF. CDR3 sequence (DNA): TGTGCCAGTAGTGGCGCCACCATATATTTT. The chain employs TRBV19 and TRBJ1-3; D remains ambiguous. There are 10 residues in the CDR3. Germline assignment: CDR1 LNHDA and CDR2 SQIVND (reference sequence). Between the trimmed V and J ends, which lost 5 bases and 9 bases, there was a span of 5 bases. Together with reference TRBV19 and TRBJ1-3, the CDR3 gives the full variable domain: DGGITQSPKYLFRKEGQNVTLSCEQNLNHDAMYWYRQDPGQGLRLIYYSQIVNDFQKGDIAEGYSVSREKKESFPLTVTSAQKNPTAFYLCASSGATIYFGEGSWLTVV.

The chain uses TRBV29-1 and TRBJ2-5, with 7 bases fitting TRBD1. This CDR3 has 18 amino acids. V trimming: 2 bases; J trimming: 0 bases; junction bases outside the gene matches: 15. Germline V gene lookup returns CDR1 SQVTM and CDR2 ANQGSEA. CDR3 nucleotide sequence: TGCAGCGTTGAAAGGGGGCTTGGAGGAGCAGCTTACCAAGAGACCCAGTACTTC. Translation gives CSVERGLGGAAYQETQYF.

The chain carries TRBV20-1 and TRBJ2-7; 8 bases map to TRBD1. Germline CDR1 is DFQATT and CDR2 is SNEGSKA (reference sequence). Trimming at V came to 0 bases and at J to 5 bases, leaving 15 bases not matched to a gene. The CDR3 length is 17 residues. CDR3: CSARDRTTGQDSDEQYF. In nucleotides, the CDR3 is TGCAGTGCTAGAGATCGGACGACGGGACAGGACAGCGACGAGCAGTACTTC.